This entry lists 25 T cell receptor beta chains sequenced from one sample in a study of human T cells and chemical hapten exposure. As for time point: patch test 1, 2 weeks after DPC sensitization. Specified treatment: therapeutic diphenylcyclopropenone sensitization with weekly scalp DPC. TCRdb processed the RACE reads anew with MiXCR; each CDR3 protein has one entry. The table lists 70,000 to 75,000 distinct CDR3 sequences, about 31% of them singletons. Sequenced here: whole blood, sampled in connection with sensitization to the hapten diphenylcyclopropenone (DPC). These receptors all stem from a man between 35 and 55 years old with alopecia areata. Some clones in this sample may be carry-over from other donors' samples.

This clonotype turned up a few times. In DNA form, the CDR3 reads TGTGCCAGCAGTTTTGCAGGGACTAGAGATGAGCAGTTCTTC. Translating it yields CASSFAGTRDEQFF. The V and J genes are TRBV28 and TRBJ2-1, with 8 bases matching TRBD2. There are 14 residues in the CDR3. The germline CDR1 and CDR2 sequences are MDHEN and SYDVKM. J gave up 8 bases and V 3 bases, and 6 bases lay outside the gene matches.

A note on this clonotype: A junction boundary mismatches the germline segment, possibly from a read error. The chain joins TRBV4-3 to TRBJ2-6; tentative D call: TRBD1 (5 bases). Germline loops: CDR1 LGHNA, CDR2 YSLEER. The CDR3 is made up of 16 amino acids. The DNA of the CDR3 is TGCGCCAGCAGCCAAGATCGACAGTCTGGGGCCAACGTCCTGAATTTC. This encodes CASSQDRQSGANVLNF.

CDR3 in DNA: TGTGCCAGCTCACCGAGATACTTCTATGAAGCTTTCTTT. This gives the protein CASSPRYFYEAFF. The chain couples TRBV18 to TRBJ1-1; D is ambiguous. The CDR3 length is 13 residues. The germline V gene encodes CDR1 KGHSH and CDR2 LQKENI. Trimming took off 3 bases at V and 7 bases at J, with 12 bases between the two ends.

This clonotype has more than one count but fewer than ten. The chain combines TRBV12-3 or TRBV12-4 with TRBJ2-5; 10 nucleotides line up with TRBD1. Trimming at V came to 6 bases and at J to 5 bases, leaving 9 bases not matched to a gene. The CDR3 length is 15 residues. The DNA of the CDR3 is TGTGCCAGCAGCCTGGGACAGGGGAGGGCGGAGACCCAGTACTTC. Translation gives CASSLGQGRAETQYF.

J is TRBJ1-5 and V is TRBV28; perhaps TRBD1 as D (5 bases). Germline V gene sequence: CDR1 MDHEN, CDR2 SYDVKM. The CDR3 contains 12 residues. Trimming took 3 bases from V and 6 from J, leaving 6 bases between them. The CDR3 region is CASSFGGQPQHF. In DNA form, the CDR3 reads TGTGCCAGCAGTTTTGGGGGTCAGCCCCAGCATTTT.

The V and J genes are TRBV20-1 and TRBJ2-1; 8 bases align to TRBD1. This CDR3 has 15 amino acids. CDR1 DFQATT and CDR2 SNEGSKA come from the germline V gene (reference sequence). J was trimmed by 4 bases and V by 0 bases; bases with no gene match: 5. The CDR3, as DNA: TGCAGTGCTAGAGACGCGGGACAGGAGTACAATGAGCAGTTCTTC. Residues: CSARDAGQEYNEQFF.

This clonotype came up a few times. The chain links TRBV12-3 or TRBV12-4 to TRBJ2-2; D unresolved. The V end lost 10 bases, the J end lost 4 bases, and 13 bases lay between the germline ends. CDR3 length equals 13 residues. For the CDR3, the DNA is TGTGCCATCCCTAGGCCGTTCACCGGGGAGCTGTTTTTT. Amino acids: CAIPRPFTGELFF.

The chain is built from TRBV19 and TRBJ1-5, with D possibly matching TRBD1 (6 bases). CDR3 size: 16 residues. CDR1 and CDR2 (germline): LNHDA, SQIVND (reference sequence). V gave up 5 bases and J gave up 4 bases, with 18 bases separating them. The CDR3 region has the DNA TGTGCCAGTAGTTTCGGCGGGGGCGTCTCTAATCAGCCCCAGCATTTT. This encodes CASSFGGGVSNQPQHF.

This clonotype was detected a few times. The V and J genes are TRBV24-1 and TRBJ2-7; 7 positions match TRBD1. Trimming took 2 bases from V and 4 from J; bases not matched to a gene: 10. The CDR3 has 16 residues. Germline loops: CDR1 KGHDR, CDR2 SFDVKD. The CDR3 reads CATSDSNRGFLYEQYF. As DNA, the CDR3 is TGTGCCACCAGTGATTCGAACAGGGGATTTCTTTACGAGCAGTACTTC.

In its sample, this clonotype was seen a few times. The CDR3 DNA is TGTGCCACCAGTGGGCCGGGACAGGGGTACTATGGCTACACCTTC. It yields the protein CATSGPGQGYYGYTF. This chain links TRBV24-1 with TRBJ1-2; 10 bases line up with TRBD1. The CDR3 has 15 residues. V trimming: 5 bases; J trimming: 3 bases; junction bases outside the gene matches: 5. CDR1 and CDR2 from the germline V gene are KGHDR and SFDVKD.

The chain joins TRBV6-1 to TRBJ1-3; 8 bases are shared with TRBD1. CDR1 is MNHNS, CDR2 SASEGT, per germline. The CDR3 is 18 amino acids. V dropped 0 bases and J dropped 0; count of bases not matched to a gene: 7. The CDR3 loop reads CASSEAFGQGGSGNTIYF. In nucleotides, the CDR3 is TGTGCCAGCAGTGAAGCCTTTGGACAGGGAGGCTCTGGAAACACCATATATTTT.

This clonotype occurred a few times. The chain is built from TRBV4-1 and TRBJ2-5; 8 nucleotides align to TRBD2. Germline V gives CDR1 MGHRA, CDR2 YSYEKL. This CDR3 comprises 17 residues. V shed 8 bases and J 5 bases; nucleotides not matched to a gene: 19. The CDR3 DNA is TGCGCCAGCCACCCACTATCTGCGGGAGGAGGACTGGAGACCCAGTACTTC. Amino acid sequence: CASHPLSAGGGLETQYF.

This chain connects TRBV3-1 to TRBJ1-1; D perhaps matches TRBD1 (5 bases). CDR3 length: 13 amino acids. Trimming left V 4 bases short and J 0 bases short, with 6 bases between. CDR1 and CDR2 (germline): LGHDT, YNNKEL (reference sequence). The CDR3: CASSLGLNTEAFF. CDR3 bases: TGTGCCAGCAGCCTGGGACTGAACACTGAAGCTTTCTTT.

In this sample, this clonotype turned up a few times. V is TRBV18 and J is TRBJ1-5; 9 nucleotides match TRBD1. J lost 0 bases, V lost 4 bases, and 7 bases had no gene match. This CDR3 comprises 17 residues. Germline-derived CDR1 and CDR2 are KGHSH and LQKENI. CDR3 protein: CASSLVMGQGSNQPQHF. The DNA for the CDR3 is TGTGCCAGCTCACTGGTGATGGGACAGGGTAGCAATCAGCCCCAGCATTTT.

The chain is built from TRBV11-2 and TRBJ2-3; the match to TRBD2 covers 10 bases. Germline V CDR1 and CDR2: SGHAT, FQNNGV. Unmatched junction bases numbered 5, after V lost 0 bases and J lost 5 bases. The CDR3 extends over 16 amino acids. The CDR3 coding sequence is TGTGCCAGCAGCTTAGAAGCGGGAGGGCCAAAAGATACGCAGTATTTT. Amino acid sequence: CASSLEAGGPKDTQYF.

J is TRBJ1-5 and V is TRBV6-1, with D unclear. Germline assignment: CDR1 MNHNS and CDR2 SASEGT. There are 15 residues in the CDR3. V shed 4 bases and J shed 1 base, with 11 bases lying between them. CDR3 sequence: CASSAEETSNQPQHF. CDR3 DNA: TGTGCCAGCAGTGCTGAGGAAACGAGCAATCAGCCCCAGCATTTT.

The rearrangement links TRBV9 to TRBJ1-3; D gene unclear. The CDR3 length is 14 residues. CDR1 is SGDLS, CDR2 YYNGEE, per germline. Trimming took 3 bases from V and 1 from J, leaving 8 bases between them. Here the CDR3 reads CASSATRSGNTIYF. DNA of the CDR3: TGTGCCAGCAGCGCGACCAGGTCTGGAAACACCATATATTTT.

The chain recombines TRBV6-2 or TRBV6-3 with TRBJ1-6; D is ambiguous. CDR1 is MNHEY and CDR2 is SVGEGT in the germline V gene. V gave up 0 bases and J gave up 10 bases, with 10 bases separating them. CDR3 length: 14 amino acids. This CDR3 reads CASSYSTPGSPLHF. In nucleotides, the CDR3 is TGTGCCAGCAGTTACTCGACTCCTGGGTCACCCCTCCACTTT.

This clonotype was counted a few times. The J gene is TRBJ2-1, the V gene TRBV3-1, with D unresolved. The CDR3 runs 13 residues. Germline CDR1 reads LGHDT; CDR2 reads YNNKEL (reference sequence). The germline V and J ends were trimmed by 0 bases and 7 bases, with 7 bases remaining between them. The CDR3 spells CASSQDLRNEQFF. CDR3 DNA: TGTGCCAGCAGCCAAGATTTACGGAATGAGCAGTTCTTC.

The rearrangement links TRBV5-1 to TRBJ2-1, with a tentative D call TRBD2 (6 bases). Germline V gene lookup returns CDR1 SGHRS and CDR2 YFSETQ. V lost 3 bases, J lost 0 bases, and 10 bases lay in between. The CDR3 consists of 15 residues. The CDR3 loop is CASSSTAGSYNEQFF. CDR3 in DNA: TGCGCCAGCAGCTCAACAGCGGGCTCCTACAATGAGCAGTTCTTC.

The chain combines TRBV5-4 with TRBJ2-5; unclear D gene. Deletions cut 0 bases from V and 0 bases from J, with 9 bases between. The CDR3 is made up of 15 amino acids. Germline V CDR1 and CDR2: SGHNT, YYREEE (reference sequence). The CDR3 DNA sequence: TGTGCCAGCAGCTTGGAGGCCACTAACCAAGAGACCCAGTACTTC. Its translation is CASSLEATNQETQYF.

This clonotype is a singleton in its sample. The V gene is TRBV6-2 or TRBV6-3, the J gene TRBJ2-3; 8 positions agree with TRBD1. CDR3 length equals 13 residues. Unmatched junction bases numbered 3, after V lost 5 bases and J lost 5 bases. Germline lookup yields CDR1 MNHEY and CDR2 SVGEGT. CDR3 DNA sequence: TGTGCCAGCAGTCAGGACAGGGTAGATACGCAGTATTTT. Its protein product is CASSQDRVDTQYF.

This clonotype has only a few counts. The V and J genes are TRBV7-8 and TRBJ2-5; 9 nucleotides agree with TRBD2. Trimming cost V 5 bases and J 4 bases; bases outside gene matches: 14. CDR3 size: 17 residues. The V gene's germline CDR1 is SGHVS and CDR2 FQNEAQ. The CDR3 here is CASSAIDRSGSGETQYF. The DNA of the CDR3 is TGTGCCAGCAGCGCTATAGACCGTAGCGGGAGTGGAGAGACCCAGTACTTC.

V gene TRBV7-3 combines with J gene TRBJ2-3; 11 nucleotides match TRBD2. Germline-derived CDR1 and CDR2 are SGHTA and FQGTGA. Trimming cost V 0 bases and J 6 bases; bases outside gene matches: 14. The CDR3 spans 19 residues. CDR3 sequence (DNA): TGTGCCAGCAGCTTAACTTCCGGGACTAGCGGAAGAGCGGGGGATACGCAGTATTTT. Amino acid sequence: CASSLTSGTSGRAGDTQYF.

V is TRBV10-3 and J is TRBJ2-7; 7 bases line up with TRBD1. The length of the CDR3 is 13 residues. With V trimmed by 2 bases and J by 6 bases, 4 bases remained unmatched. Germline CDR1 and CDR2: ENHRY and SYGVKD. The CDR3 reads CAISETGAGEQYF. CDR3 nucleotide sequence: TGTGCCATCAGTGAGACAGGGGCGGGCGAGCAGTACTTC.